This T cell receptor (beta chain) was sequenced for a study of tumor-infiltrating lymphocytes in primary liver carcinoma (dated by TCRdb to 2015 to 2018). General notes on the study: Hepatocellular carcinoma (four) or combined HCC and intrahepatic cholangiocarcinoma (one) was present in the five patients, who were three men and two women aged 30 to 69 years. A total of roughly 35 specimens from 5 patients, comprising some 25 tumor regions, 5 adjacent noncancerous liver tissues and 5 peripheral blood samples, were covered by TCRbeta repertoire sequencing. TCRbeta repertoire sequencing, expression microarrays and whole-exome sequencing were combined in the study across five regions of each liver tumor, with adjacent normal tissue and blood also included. The five patients had tumors of stage T1-T3 N0M0, with maximum diameters ranging from 4.2 to 10 cm. Agilent mRNA microarray profiling was performed on the 25 tumor region samples to relate TCRbeta repertoire diversity to the local molecular phenotype. Samples yielded roughly 3.65 to 7.5 million productive TCRbeta reads; read depth did not differ significantly between tissue types. High reproducibility was observed for the technical replicate repertoires, with mean shared-clone rates near 0.89 and correlation coefficients above 0.95.

TCRbeta-specific cDNA was reverse-transcribed from 500 ng total RNA using a constant-region primer and ProtoScript II reverse transcriptase. Construction of the TCRbeta libraries relied on three nested rounds of multiplex PCR, following a slightly modified ARM-PCR procedure. Each of the first two PCR rounds ran for 10 cycles and used multiplex TRBV1-TRBV30 forward primers together with a Cbeta reverse primer. A final 25-cycle PCR with Deep VentR polymerase added sample barcodes and Illumina adapters. Amplicons of 200-500 bp were gel-purified with a QIAquick gel extraction kit before sequencing. An Illumina HiSeq 2500 was used to sequence the TCRbeta amplicons, generating 250-bp paired-end reads. The original methods were these. Quality trimming of reads was performed with Trimmomatic v0.33, and paired reads were merged with FLASH v1.2.11 so that full CDR3 sequences could be recovered. V, D and J germline segments were assigned to the rearranged TCRbeta sequences using MiGEC v1.2.1b. Clonotype statistics and Shannon-Wiener diversity indices were computed with VDJtools v1.0.0. Except for diversity analysis, only each sample's 250 most abundant clonotypes were used in subsequent analyses to reduce sampling bias. The public reads were reprocessed in TCRdb via fastp at Q25 and MiXCR, keeping in-frame beta chains. Each record represents a unique CDR3 protein, reported with the most common genes and DNA among its rows. Here the V and J calls rest on TCRdb's processing, not on the authors' analysis. The sample table holds around 54,000 distinct CDR3 sequences, of which roughly 77% were seen once. Clones ranked in the top ten supply around 23% of the sample.

General study outcomes and caveats: A significantly larger repertoire fraction was made up by the top 250 clones in tumors than in blood (p = 0.039). Only about 8-24% of top clones were present in all five regions of a tumor, suggesting spatial heterogeneity of tumor-infiltrating T cells. Because the samples were bulk and unsorted, CD4+ and CD8+ T cell repertoires could not be compared. Only 4 or 5 patients were included in the study, and the authors note that the findings should be validated in a larger study. Repertoire overlap was found to be higher between tumor regions (mean approximately 35%) than between tumor-adjacent (approximately 17%) or tumor-blood (about 14%) pairs, consistent with antigen-driven expansion. Only the TCR beta chain was sequenced, so true repertoire diversity is likely underestimated because unpaired alpha chains were not captured.

Total RNA and DNA were co-extracted from about 20-30 mg of bulk tissue with the AllPrep DNA/RNA mini kit, without cell sorting. Between November 2015 and March 2016, a few patients in China with histopathologically diagnosed primary liver carcinoma had surgical resection. Chronic HBV infection was present in the patients, and the patients were treatment-naive at sampling. Each tumor was sampled at five spatially separated regions: the tumor centre plus the superior, inferior, left-lateral and right-lateral poles. More than 85% viable tumor cells were found by histology in every tumor sample. Pieces of fresh tumor and adjacent tissue were cut in half, with one half kept in RNAlater at -80 degrees C and the other half sent for histology. On this clonotype itself: No antigen is known for it. The conserved phenylalanine or tryptophan is not found at the CDR3 terminus, so this likely reflects a read error.

The germline V gene supplies CDR1 SQVTM and CDR2 ANQGSEA. The CDR3 spans 13 amino acids, including both terminal residues. The read is trimmed to its CDR3 DNA, 39 bases read in frame from base 1. Specimen: liver tumor tissue from sampling region 2. The cell subset or site label here, explained by the study, means: tumor region T2, inferior pole. This receptor was identified in a man aged 35-49 years with primary liver carcinoma and hepatitis B virus infection. The sequence joins TRBV29-1 to TRBJ2-1, with 7 bases in between that match TRBD1. CDR3 reads: CRGGQAAYNEQFL. In nucleotide form, the sequence is TGCAGAGGAGGACAGGCCGCATACAATGAGCAGTTCCTC.